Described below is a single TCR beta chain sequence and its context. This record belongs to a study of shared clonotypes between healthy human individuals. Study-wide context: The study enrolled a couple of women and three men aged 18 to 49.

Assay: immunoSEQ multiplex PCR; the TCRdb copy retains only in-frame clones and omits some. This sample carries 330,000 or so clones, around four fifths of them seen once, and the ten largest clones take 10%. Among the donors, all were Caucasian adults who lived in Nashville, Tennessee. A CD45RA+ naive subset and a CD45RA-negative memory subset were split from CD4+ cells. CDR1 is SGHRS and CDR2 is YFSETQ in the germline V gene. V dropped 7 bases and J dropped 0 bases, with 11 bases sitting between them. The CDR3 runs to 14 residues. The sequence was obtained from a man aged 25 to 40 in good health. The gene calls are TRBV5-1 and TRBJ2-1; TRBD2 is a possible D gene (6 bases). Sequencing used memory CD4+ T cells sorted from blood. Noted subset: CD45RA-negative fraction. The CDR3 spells CASEAGSSYNEQFF. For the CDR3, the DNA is TGCGCCAGCGAGGCGGGGAGCTCCTACAATGAGCAGTTCTTC.